The 18 T cell receptor beta chains reported below all come from one sample, sequenced in a study of cytomegalovirus exposure and HLA in healthy donors. PCR employed 60 Vbeta and 13 Jbeta primers. TCRdb keeps only in-frame clones here, not all; method: immunoSEQ multiplex PCR. The sample comprises fewer than 110,000 clones, roughly three quarters of which are singletons, and approximately 4% rests with the top ten. Material for sequencing was PBMCs. These receptors all stem from a middle-aged man in good health and CMV-seronegative.

The chain has TRBV23-1 and TRBJ2-3, with 11 bases identical to TRBD2. TRBV23-1 is treated as an ORF (open reading frame) with a function not yet certain. The CDR3 runs 19 residues. V lost 1 base, J lost 2 bases, and 11 bases stayed unmatched. CDR3 residues: CASSQCPPTSGGNTDTQYF. The CDR3 nucleotides read TGCGCCAGCAGTCAATGTCCCCCCACTAGCGGGGGAAACACAGATACGCAGTATTTT.

The J gene is TRBJ2-1, the V gene TRBV28, with 13 bases aligning to TRBD2. Germline assignment: CDR1 MDHEN and CDR2 SYDVKM. V gave up 6 bases and J gave up 8 bases; unmatched junction bases: 10. The CDR3 spans 16 residues. The CDR3 protein is CASSPSGLAGRDEQFF. For the CDR3, the DNA is TGTGCCAGCAGCCCATCGGGACTAGCGGGGAGGGATGAGCAGTTCTTC.

This clone was found once. Here the CDR3 reads CASSPDRGGTEAFF. CDR3 nucleotides: TGTGCCAGCAGTCCCGACAGGGGGGGCACTGAAGCTTTCTTT. This chain uses TRBV7-2 with TRBJ1-1; TRBD1 matches at 9 bases. The CDR3 runs to 14 residues. CDR1 and CDR2 from the germline V gene are SGHTA and FQGNSA. The V and J ends lost 6 bases and 4 bases, in that order; junction bases with no gene match: 6.

In its sample, this clone was seen a few times. The rearrangement joins TRBV5-1 to TRBJ2-7; D is unresolved. Trimming stripped 4 bases from V and 4 bases from J, with 9 bases between. CDR1 and CDR2 (germline): SGHRS, YFSETQ. The CDR3 contains 12 residues. DNA of the CDR3: TGCGCCAGCAGCGCAGGCAATTACGAGCAGTACTTC. Its protein is CASSAGNYEQYF. The complete variable domain, with remaining parts taken from reference TRBV5-1 and TRBJ2-7, reads KAGVTQTPRYLIKTRGQQVTLSCSPISGHRSVSWYQQTPGQGLQFLFEYFSETQRNKGNFPGRFSGRQFSNSRSEMNVSTLELGDSALYLCASSAGNYEQYFGPGTRLTVT.

The sample holds a few counts of this clone. V is TRBV9 and J is TRBJ2-3, with 7 bases that match TRBD2. There are 15 residues in the CDR3. The V gene end was trimmed by 0 bases and the J gene end by 9 bases; junction bases not matched to a gene: 10. CDR1 and CDR2 from the germline V gene are SGDLS and YYNGEE. The CDR3 is CASSVAGGVAGTQYF. The CDR3 DNA reads as TGTGCCAGCAGCGTAGCTGGGGGGGTGGCGGGAACGCAGTATTTT.

A word on this clone: The sample has other DNA sequences that encode this CDR3 too. The chain couples TRBV30 to TRBJ1-2; no clear D. CDR3 length: 11 amino acids. The germline gives CDR1 GTSNPN, CDR2 SVGIG (reference sequence). V shed 3 bases and J shed 8 bases, with 10 bases lying between them. As DNA, the CDR3 is TGTGCCTGGAGCGGGTCGGGAGGCTACACCTTC. Amino acids: CAWSGSGGYTF.

This clone was counted once. The gene calls are TRBV5-1 and TRBJ2-1, with 8 bases fitting TRBD2. The CDR3 loop spans 14 amino acids. Germline V CDR1 and CDR2: SGHRS, YFSETQ. Losses at the gene ends were 1 base for V and 7 bases for J; bases not matched to a gene: 4. The CDR3 DNA reads as TGCGCCAGCAGCTTGACGGGGGGGCCAAATGAGCAGTTCTTC. Protein product: CASSLTGGPNEQFF.

The sample holds one count of this clone. V is TRBV11-2 and J is TRBJ2-3, with TRBD2 matching 12 bases. Trimming took 5 bases from V and 2 from J; bases not matched to a gene: 8. The V gene's germline CDR1 is SGHAT and CDR2 FQNNGV. The CDR3 loop spans 17 amino acids. CDR3 nucleotides: TGTGCCAGCAGCCAATGGACTAGCGGGGTCTCCACAGATACGCAGTATTTT. This translates into CASSQWTSGVSTDTQYF.

This clone was counted a single time. V gene TRBV4-1 combines with J gene TRBJ2-2; the match to TRBD1 covers 8 bases. Trimming took 0 bases from V and 0 from J; bases not matched to a gene: 6. The CDR3 has 18 amino acids. CDR1 MGHRA and CDR2 YSYEKL come from the germline V gene. CDR3 DNA: TGCGCCAGCAGCCAAGAGAGGGCAGGGGGCGCGAACACCGGGGAGCTGTTTTTT. Amino acids: CASSQERAGGANTGELFF.

This chain links TRBV7-2 with TRBJ2-1; maybe TRBD1 (6 bases). CDR3 length equals 13 residues. The V end lost 4 bases, the J end lost 5 bases, and 9 bases lay between the germline ends. Germline V CDR1 and CDR2: SGHTA, FQGNSA. CDR3 bases: TGTGCCAGCAGCTCTGGACAGAACAATGAGCAGTTCTTC. Translation: CASSSGQNNEQFF.

This clone was observed a few times. The V and J genes are TRBV28 and TRBJ1-5, with 8 bases matching TRBD1. Germline trimming cut 5 bases from V and 3 bases from J; bases unmatched to any gene: 12. Per the germline V gene, CDR1 is MDHEN and CDR2 is SYDVKM. The CDR3 is made up of 17 amino acids. The CDR3 is CASSHSAWTGINQPQHF. The CDR3 DNA sequence: TGTGCCAGCAGTCACTCCGCCTGGACAGGGATCAATCAGCCCCAGCATTTT. The full variable domain, its missing parts supplied by reference TRBV28 and TRBJ1-5, is DVKVTQSSRYLVKRTGEKVFLECVQDMDHENMFWYRQDPGLGLRLIYFSYDVKMKEKGDIPEGYSVSREKKERFSLILESASTNQTSMYLCASSHSAWTGINQPQHFGDGTRLSIL.

This sequence joins TRBV10-3 and TRBJ1-2; D gene ambiguous. V was pared by 0 bases and J by 4 bases, with 3 bases between. Germline V gene lookup returns CDR1 ENHRY and CDR2 SYGVKD. The CDR3 has 12 residues. As DNA, the CDR3 is TGTGCCATCAGTGAGTCCAGCTATGGCTACACCTTC. Protein: CAISESSYGYTF.

This rearrangement joins TRBV30 to TRBJ2-4; 11 positions agree with TRBD1. Germline trimming cut 3 bases from V and 9 bases from J; bases unmatched to any gene: 10. Per the germline V gene, CDR1 is GTSNPN and CDR2 is SVGIG (reference sequence). The CDR3 sequence is 15 residues long. CDR3 nucleotide sequence: TGTGCCTGGAGGCGGACAGGGGGCGCTGGGGGCATTCAGTACTTC. Its protein product is CAWRRTGGAGGIQYF.

This clone was recorded a few times. The V and J genes are TRBV15 and TRBJ2-4, with TRBD2 as a possible D gene (5 bases). This CDR3 has 18 amino acids. Trimming pared 0 bases from V and 0 bases from J, leaving 15 bases between. Germline CDR1 and CDR2: LNHNV and YYDKDF (reference sequence). CDR3: CATSRDLEDTLAKNIQYF. The CDR3 nucleotides are TGTGCCACCAGCAGAGATCTGGAGGATACACTAGCCAAAAACATTCAGTACTTC.

This clone appeared a few times. This rearrangement joins TRBV27 to TRBJ2-2; D is undetermined. V lost 6 bases, J lost 6 bases, and 14 bases lay in between. This CDR3 has 14 residues. The V gene's germline CDR1 is MNHEY and CDR2 SMNVEV (reference sequence). The CDR3 here is CASSHAGYSGELFF. The DNA for the CDR3 is TGTGCCAGCAGCCACGCCGGGTACTCCGGGGAGCTGTTTTTT.

This chain links TRBV7-9 with TRBJ2-5; TRBD2 might be the D (6 bases). The J call is doubtful: the DNA matches TRBJ2-7 better. There are 15 residues in the CDR3. Germline assignment: CDR1 SEHNR and CDR2 FQNEAQ (reference sequence). The CDR3 coding sequence is TGTGCCAGCACCCCTGGGCAGGGAGGCTCCTACGAGCAGTACTTC. Amino acids: CASTPGQGGSYEQYF.

This clone was counted a few times. Here the CDR3 reads CASSIRDISGTNEQFF. The CDR3 DNA reads as TGTGCCAGTAGTATACGGGACATAAGCGGAACCAATGAGCAGTTCTTC. The V gene is TRBV19, the J gene TRBJ2-1, with D perhaps TRBD1 (6 bases). The V gene lost 2 bases and the J gene lost 6 bases, with 17 bases spanning the gap. CDR1 is LNHDA, CDR2 SQIVND, per germline (reference sequence). The CDR3 is 16 amino acids.

The chain has TRBV6-6 and TRBJ2-1, with a weak D call TRBD1 (6 bases). The CDR3 totals 15 residues. Germline CDR1 reads MNHNY; CDR2 reads SVGAGI (reference sequence). The V and J ends lost 0 bases and 6 bases respectively, with 12 bases between them. The CDR3 nucleotides read TGTGCCAGCAGTTACTCGAATCCAGGGGCCAATGAGCAGTTCTTC. This sequence encodes CASSYSNPGANEQFF.